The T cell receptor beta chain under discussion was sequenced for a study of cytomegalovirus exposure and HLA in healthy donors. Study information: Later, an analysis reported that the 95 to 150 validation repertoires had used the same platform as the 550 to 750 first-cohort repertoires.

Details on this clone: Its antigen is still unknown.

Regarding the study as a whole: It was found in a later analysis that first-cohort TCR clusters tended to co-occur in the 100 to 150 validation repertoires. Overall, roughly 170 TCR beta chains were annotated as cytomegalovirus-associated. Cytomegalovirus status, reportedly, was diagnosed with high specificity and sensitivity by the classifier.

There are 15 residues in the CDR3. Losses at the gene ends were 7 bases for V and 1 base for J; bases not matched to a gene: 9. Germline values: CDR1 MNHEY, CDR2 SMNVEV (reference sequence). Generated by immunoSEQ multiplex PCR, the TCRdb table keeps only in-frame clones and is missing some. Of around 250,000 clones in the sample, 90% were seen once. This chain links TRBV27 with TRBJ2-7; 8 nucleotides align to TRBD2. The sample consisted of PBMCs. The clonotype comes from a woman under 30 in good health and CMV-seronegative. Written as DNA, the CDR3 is TGTGCCAGCAAGCAAGCGGGGGTGGGGTCCTACGAGCAGTACGTC. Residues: CASKQAGVGSYEQYV.